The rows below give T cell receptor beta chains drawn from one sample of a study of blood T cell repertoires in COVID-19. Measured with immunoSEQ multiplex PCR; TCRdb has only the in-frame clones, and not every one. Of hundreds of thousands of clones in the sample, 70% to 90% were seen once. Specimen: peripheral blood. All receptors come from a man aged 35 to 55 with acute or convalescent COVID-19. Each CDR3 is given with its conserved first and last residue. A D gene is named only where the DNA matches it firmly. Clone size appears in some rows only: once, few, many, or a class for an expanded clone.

CDR3: CASSSSASGTPKNIQYF; DNA: TGTGCCAGCAGCTCTTCCGCAAGTGGGACTCCTAAAAACATTCAGTACTTC; V: TRBV28; size: once; D: -; J: TRBJ2-4
CDR3: CSVVGSNYGYTF; DNA: TGCAGCGTTGTAGGGAGTAACTATGGCTACACCTTC; V: TRBV29-1; size: -; D: -; J: TRBJ1-2
CDR3: CASSPAHKPNQPQHF; DNA: TGTGCCAGCTCACCAGCTCACAAACCCAATCAGCCCCAGCATTTT; V: TRBV18; size: -; D: -; J: TRBJ1-5
CDR3: CASSDTGGLNTEAFF; DNA: TGCGCCAGCAGTGATACCGGGGGACTGAACACTGAAGCTTTCTTT; V: TRBV10-1; size: -; D: -; J: TRBJ1-1
CDR3: CAFAPSLQDTQYF; DNA: TGTGCCTTTGCGCCCTCCCTGCAAGATACGCAGTATTTT; V: TRBV10-3; size: -; D: -; J: TRBJ2-3
CDR3: CASSYSGGTAEAFF; DNA: TGTGCCAGCAGTTACTCGGGGGGGACCGCTGAAGCTTTCTTT; V: TRBV6-5; size: -; D: -; J: TRBJ1-1
CDR3: CASSERVAGDVAKNIQYF; DNA: TGTGCCAGCAGTGAGAGGGTAGCGGGGGATGTCGCCAAAAACATTCAGTACTTC; V: TRBV2; size: -; D: TRBD2; J: TRBJ2-4
CDR3: CASSASGTRGTEAFF; DNA: TGTGCCAGCAGCGCGTCCGGGACGCGGGGCACTGAAGCTTTCTTT; V: TRBV9; size: -; D: -; J: TRBJ1-1
CDR3: CSVEGTGVGYGYTF; DNA: TGCAGCGTTGAGGGGACAGGGGTGGGCTATGGCTACACCTTC; V: TRBV29-1; size: -; D: TRBD1; J: TRBJ1-2
CDR3: CASKGQYNYGYTF; DNA: TGTGCCAGCAAGGGACAGTATAACTATGGCTACACCTTC; V: TRBV2; size: -; D: TRBD1; J: TRBJ1-2
CDR3: CSVGQGSGQPQHF; DNA: TGCAGCGTAGGACAGGGCTCTGGTCAGCCCCAGCATTTT; V: TRBV29-1; size: -; D: TRBD1; J: TRBJ1-5
CDR3: CASSLGGWNTEAFF; DNA: TGCGCCAGCAGCTTGGGAGGGTGGAACACTGAAGCTTTCTTT; V: TRBV5-1; size: -; D: -; J: TRBJ1-1
CDR3: CASSGDITGTEAFF; DNA: TGTGCCAGCAGTGGGGACATTACGGGCACTGAAGCTTTCTTT; V: TRBV25-1; size: -; D: -; J: TRBJ1-1
CDR3: CASSIGLAGRTCGYTF; DNA: TGTGCCAGTAGTATAGGATTGGCAGGGCGAACCTGTGGCTACACCTTC; V: TRBV19; size: -; D: -; J: TRBJ1-2
CDR3: CASSRDSYQPQHF; DNA: TGTGCCAGCAGCCGGGACAGCTATCAGCCCCAGCATTTT; V: TRBV2; size: -; D: TRBD1; J: TRBJ1-5
CDR3: CASSLEGGGEKLFF; DNA: TGTGCCAGCAGCCTCGAGGGCGGGGGCGAAAAACTGTTTTTT; V: TRBV3-1/TRBV3-2; size: few; D: -; J: TRBJ1-4
CDR3: CAWTLGGNYGYTF; DNA: TGTGCCTGGACCCTGGGGGGTAACTATGGCTACACCTTC; V: TRBV30; size: -; D: -; J: TRBJ1-2
CDR3: CASSKTGAATEAFF; DNA: TGCGCCAGCAGCAAGACAGGGGCGGCCACTGAAGCTTTCTTT; V: TRBV10-1; size: -; D: TRBD1; J: TRBJ1-1
CDR3: CASSSGPMPWIF; DNA: TGTGCCAGCAGTTCTGGGCCAATGCCATGGATCTTC; V: TRBV27; size: -; D: -; J: TRBJ2-1
CDR3: CASSVSGQGVTEAFF; DNA: TGTGCCAGCAGCGTCTCCGGACAGGGCGTTACTGAAGCTTTCTTT; V: TRBV9; size: -; D: TRBD1; J: TRBJ1-1
CDR3: CAITGQAQDTQYF; DNA: TGTGCCATCACGGGACAGGCTCAAGATACGCAGTATTTT; V: TRBV10-3; size: -; D: TRBD1; J: TRBJ2-3
CDR3: CASSLDTSNEQFF; DNA: TGTGCCAGCAGCTTGGACACCAGCAATGAGCAGTTCTTC; V: TRBV5-4; size: -; D: -; J: TRBJ2-1
CDR3: CASSRQGSNQPQHF; DNA: TGTGCCAGCAGCCGACAGGGGAGCAATCAGCCCCAGCATTTT; V: TRBV7-9; size: few; D: TRBD1; J: TRBJ1-5
CDR3: CASSTYSGVRPDTQYF; DNA: TGTGCCAGCAGCACATATTCAGGGGTACGGCCAGATACGCAGTATTTT; V: TRBV28; size: -; D: -; J: TRBJ2-3
CDR3: CASSYAGALTDTQYF; DNA: TGTGCCAGCAGTTACGCGGGGGCCCTCACAGATACGCAGTATTTT; V: TRBV6-5; size: -; D: -; J: TRBJ2-3
CDR3: CASSIRAGAGTGELFF; DNA: TGTGCCAGCAGTATCCGAGCGGGGGCAGGCACCGGGGAGCTGTTTTTT; V: TRBV28; size: -; D: TRBD2; J: TRBJ2-2
CDR3: CAIRLADGQPQHF; DNA: TGTGCCATTCGACTGGCTGACGGTCAGCCCCAGCATTTT; V: TRBV10-3; size: -; D: -; J: TRBJ1-5
CDR3: CASSILWTRGQNQPQHF; DNA: TGTGCCAGTAGTATCCTATGGACCAGGGGGCAAAATCAGCCCCAGCATTTT; V: TRBV19; size: -; D: TRBD1; J: TRBJ1-5
CDR3: CASSPRGHNSPLHF; DNA: TGTGCCAGCAGCCCCCGAGGTCATAATTCACCCCTCCACTTT; V: TRBV21-1; size: -; D: -; J: TRBJ1-6
CDR3: CASSPRDRATDTQYF; DNA: TGTGCCAGCAGTCCCCGGGACAGGGCAACAGATACGCAGTATTTT; V: TRBV28; size: -; D: TRBD1; J: TRBJ2-3
CDR3: CASSQAGVPGGNQPQHF; DNA: TGTGCCAGCAGCCAAGCAGGTGTCCCCGGGGGCAATCAGCCCCAGCATTTT; V: TRBV4-2; size: -; D: -; J: TRBJ1-5
CDR3: CASSGTGYYNEQFF; DNA: TGTGCCAGTAGCGGGACAGGGTACTACAATGAGCAGTTCTTC; V: TRBV19; size: -; D: TRBD1; J: TRBJ2-1
CDR3: CASSPRHRTLSAGELFF; DNA: TGTGCCAGCAGCCCCCGTCATCGGACTCTAAGCGCCGGGGAGCTGTTTTTT; V: TRBV9; size: -; D: -; J: TRBJ2-2
CDR3: CASGLDKATEAFF; DNA: TGTGCTAGTGGTTTAGACAAGGCCACTGAAGCTTTCTTT; V: TRBV12-5; size: -; D: -; J: TRBJ1-1
CDR3: CASSQENRLYGYTF; DNA: TGTGCCAGCAGCCAAGAAAACAGGCTCTATGGCTACACCTTC; V: TRBV14; size: -; D: -; J: TRBJ1-2
CDR3: CASQASTNGELFF; DNA: TGTGCCAGCCAAGCATCAACGAACGGGGAGCTGTTTTTT; V: TRBV2; size: -; D: -; J: TRBJ2-2
CDR3: CASSLFDSHYSYEQYF; DNA: TGTGCCAGCAGCTTATTCGACAGCCACTATTCCTACGAGCAGTACTTC; V: TRBV7-2; size: -; D: -; J: TRBJ2-7
CDR3: CASSPLGGRGGPNNEQFF; DNA: TGTGCCAGCAGTCCCCTCGGGGGTAGGGGGGGCCCGAACAATGAGCAGTTCTTC; V: TRBV27; size: -; D: -; J: TRBJ2-1
CDR3: CASSLSSGGGMNIQYF; DNA: TGTGCCAGCAGTTTATCTTCAGGGGGCGGAATGAACATTCAGTACTTC; V: TRBV27; size: -; D: TRBD1; J: TRBJ2-4
CDR3: CASVEWNTEAFF; DNA: TGTGCTAGTGTGGAGTGGAACACTGAAGCTTTCTTT; V: TRBV12-5; size: -; D: -; J: TRBJ1-1
CDR3: CASSQKAGEEAFF; DNA: TGTGCCAGCTCACAAAAGGCGGGTGAGGAAGCTTTCTTT; V: TRBV18; size: -; D: -; J: TRBJ1-1
CDR3: CASSLAQGQWYEQYF; DNA: TGTGCCAGCAGCTTAGCGCAGGGTCAATGGTACGAGCAGTACTTC; V: TRBV7-2; size: -; D: -; J: TRBJ2-7
CDR3: CASSIWTGNTEAFF; DNA: TGTGCCAGCAGCATTTGGACAGGGAACACTGAAGCTTTCTTT; V: TRBV7-2; size: -; D: TRBD1; J: TRBJ1-1
CDR3: CASRAGTSGRETQYF; DNA: TGTGCCAGCAGGGCCGGGACTAGCGGCCGAGAGACCCAGTACTTC; V: TRBV6-5; size: -; D: TRBD2; J: TRBJ2-5
CDR3: CASSESGRETQYF; DNA: TGCGCCAGCAGTGAGTCGGGGAGGGAGACCCAGTACTTC; V: TRBV10-1; size: once; D: -; J: TRBJ2-5
CDR3: CATSDPNDRADGYTF; DNA: TGTGCCACCAGTGATCCCAACGACAGGGCGGACGGCTACACCTTC; V: TRBV24-1; size: -; D: TRBD1; J: TRBJ1-2
CDR3: CASSASGGSSPGELFF; DNA: TGTGCCAGCAGCGCTAGCGGGGGTTCCTCTCCCGGGGAGCTGTTTTTT; V: TRBV9; size: -; D: TRBD2; J: TRBJ2-2